This record covers a single TCR beta chain. Antigen unknown. TCRdb keeps only in-frame clones here, not all; method: immunoSEQ multiplex PCR. The sample consists of around 5,000 clones, 35% to 45% of them appearing once. The data were taken from a study of T cells in localized non-small cell lung cancer. Study-level findings and limits: Adjacent lung had a median approximately 57 of the 100 largest tumor clones.

The TCR was taken from an older male donor with stage I squamous cell lung carcinoma. The sample was lung tumor tissue, taken before any cancer treatment.

CDR3 in DNA: TGTGCCAGTAGTATCCGGACAAGGGAGCCCTATGGCTACACCTTC. This gives the protein CASSIRTREPYGYTF. The chain combines TRBV19 with TRBJ1-2, with a possible D match to TRBD1 (5 bases). V lost 3 bases to trimming and J lost 4 bases, with 15 bases between them. The CDR3 length is 15 residues. The germline CDR1 and CDR2 sequences are LNHDA and SQIVND (reference sequence).